Sequencing of this T cell receptor beta chain was carried out in a study of cytomegalovirus exposure and HLA in healthy donors. The assay was immunoSEQ multiplex PCR, and TCRdb's table has in-frame clones only and misses some. Altogether roughly 260,000 clones are present, around 90% being singletons, with the ten largest covering 0.35% to 0.45%. Points on this clone: As yet, its antigen is unknown.

The ends lost 2 bases at V and 6 bases at J; junction bases unmatched: 3. This CDR3 spans 14 amino acids. The germline V gene has CDR1 MNHEY and CDR2 SMNVEV (reference sequence). Notes on the study in general: It was found in a later analysis that first-cohort TCR clusters tended to co-occur in the 130 or so validation repertoires. Researchers catalogued 150 or so TCR beta chains as cytomegalovirus-associated.

Sequencing was performed on PBMCs. The gene calls are TRBV27 and TRBJ2-2; 7 positions match TRBD2. This TCR was sampled from a woman between 18 and 29 years old in good health and CMV-seronegative. CDR3 coding DNA: TGTGCCAGCAGTTTAGGGGGGGTGGCCGGGGAGCTGTTTTTT. It encodes CASSLGGVAGELFF.